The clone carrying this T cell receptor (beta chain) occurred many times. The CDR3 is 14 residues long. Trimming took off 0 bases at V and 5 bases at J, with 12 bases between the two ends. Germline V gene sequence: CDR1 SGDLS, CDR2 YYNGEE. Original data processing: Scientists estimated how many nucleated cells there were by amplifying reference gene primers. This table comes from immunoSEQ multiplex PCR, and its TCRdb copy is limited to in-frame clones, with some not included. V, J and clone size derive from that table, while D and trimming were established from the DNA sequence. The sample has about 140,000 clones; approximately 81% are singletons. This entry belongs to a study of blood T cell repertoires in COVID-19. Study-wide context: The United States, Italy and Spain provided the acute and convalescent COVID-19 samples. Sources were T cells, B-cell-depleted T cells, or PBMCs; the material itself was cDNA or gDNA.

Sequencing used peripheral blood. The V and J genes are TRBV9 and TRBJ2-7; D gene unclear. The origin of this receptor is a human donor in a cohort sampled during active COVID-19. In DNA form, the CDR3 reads TGTGCCAGCAGCGTAGGCCCCACGGTCGACGAGCAGTACTTC. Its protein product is CASSVGPTVDEQYF.